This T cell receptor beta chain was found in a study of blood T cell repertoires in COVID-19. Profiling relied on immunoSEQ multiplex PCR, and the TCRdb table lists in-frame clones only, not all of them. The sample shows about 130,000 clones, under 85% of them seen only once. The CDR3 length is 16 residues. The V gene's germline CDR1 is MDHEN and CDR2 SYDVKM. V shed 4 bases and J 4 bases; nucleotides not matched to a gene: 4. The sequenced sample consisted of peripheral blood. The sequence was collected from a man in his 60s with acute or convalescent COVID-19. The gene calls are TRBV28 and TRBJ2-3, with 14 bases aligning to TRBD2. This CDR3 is CASSSPGLAGADTQYF. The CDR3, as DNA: TGTGCCAGCAGTTCGCCGGGACTAGCGGGAGCAGATACGCAGTATTTT.